The 24 T cell receptor beta chains listed next were all sequenced from one sample in a study of cytotoxic CD8 clonotypes in ibrutinib-treated CLL. Assay used: immunoSEQ multiplex PCR; TCRdb lists only in-frame clones, some missing. The sample has over 65,000 clones, roughly two thirds seen once. The specimen comprised PBMCs, sampled after 12 months of ibrutinib treatment. All receptors come from a human donor with chronic lymphocytic leukemia.

The rearrangement links TRBV5-4 to TRBJ2-3; 9 bases match TRBD2. J was trimmed by 6 bases and V by 0 bases; bases with no gene match: 11. Germline assignment: CDR1 SGHNT and CDR2 YYREEE (reference sequence). CDR3 length: 17 residues. CDR3: CASSLAGWRGGRDTQYF. The CDR3 DNA is TGTGCCAGCAGCTTGGCTGGATGGCGGGGGGGCCGTGATACGCAGTATTTT.

The chain uses TRBV7-2 and TRBJ2-5, with D unresolved. The assigned J gene may be wrong: the sequence end matches TRBJ2-7 better. CDR1 is SGHTA and CDR2 is FQGNSA in the germline V gene. This CDR3 contains 15 residues. CDR3 region: CASSLEAQFNYEQYF. The CDR3 DNA reads as TGTGCCAGCAGCTTAGAAGCACAATTTAACTACGAGCAGTACTTC.

This clone was observed a few times. The V gene is TRBV30, the J gene TRBJ2-4; 9 positions agree with TRBD2. Germline V lookup: CDR1 GTSNPN, CDR2 SVGIG (reference sequence). The CDR3 covers 12 residues. The J segment lost 9 bases and the V segment lost 8 bases, leaving 8 bases of the junction unmatched. This chain's CDR3 is CAGTGTSSIQYF. The DNA of the CDR3 is TGTGCCGGTACCGGGACTAGCAGCATTCAGTACTTC.

This clone showed up just a few times. The chain recombines TRBV15 with TRBJ1-1, with D possibly TRBD1 on 6 matching bases. Germline CDR1 and CDR2: LNHNV and YYDKDF (reference sequence). The CDR3 contains 17 residues. The ends were cut back, 0 bases at V and 2 bases at J, with 16 bases in the middle. CDR3 in amino acids: CATSREEGQPDNTEAFF. The CDR3 DNA sequence: TGTGCCACCAGCAGAGAGGAAGGACAGCCGGATAACACTGAAGCTTTCTTT.

This chain links TRBV13 with TRBJ2-7; D call uncertain. Germline V gives CDR1 PRHDT, CDR2 FYEKMQ (reference sequence). V was shortened by 2 bases and J by 0 bases, with 8 bases between the two germline ends. The CDR3 loop spans 14 amino acids. CDR3 DNA sequence: TGTGCCAGCAGCTTACGGCAGAGCTCCTACGAGCAGTACTTC. Amino acids: CASSLRQSSYEQYF. Together with reference TRBV13 and TRBJ2-7, the CDR3 gives the full variable domain: AAGVIQSPRHLIKEKRETATLKCYPIPRHDTVYWYQQGPGQDPQFLISFYEKMQSDKGSIPDRFSAQQFSDYHSELNMSSLELGDSALYFCASSLRQSSYEQYFGPGTRLTVT.

The chain recombines TRBV14 with TRBJ2-2, with D perhaps matching TRBD2 (6 bases). This CDR3 spans 18 amino acids. Germline values: CDR1 SGHDN, CDR2 FVKESK. V lost 1 base and J lost 0, with 15 bases in between. The CDR3 protein is CASSQAHSGVTNTGELFF. The CDR3 DNA reads TGTGCCAGCAGCCAAGCACATTCGGGGGTCACGAACACCGGGGAGCTGTTTTTT.

V gene TRBV28 combines with J gene TRBJ1-1; unclear D gene. Germline loops: CDR1 MDHEN, CDR2 SYDVKM. The CDR3 spans 15 residues. The V gene lost 3 bases and the J gene lost 4 bases, with 15 bases spanning the gap. CDR3 sequence: CASSLSRVRGTEAFF. The CDR3, as DNA: TGTGCCAGCAGTTTGAGTCGTGTTAGAGGCACTGAAGCTTTCTTT.

This rearrangement joins TRBV4-3 to TRBJ1-2; TRBD1 might be the D (6 bases). Trimming pared 0 bases from V and 8 bases from J, leaving 16 bases between. Germline loops: CDR1 LGHNA, CDR2 YSLEER. The CDR3 totals 15 residues. DNA for the CDR3: TGCGCCAGCAGCCAAGATGGAGGACAGTCAGGCGGCTACACCTTC. Its translation is CASSQDGGQSGGYTF.

V is TRBV23-1 and J is TRBJ2-7; D is undetermined. Being an ORF, TRBV23-1 has a function that is uncertain. This CDR3 is built from 13 residues. The ends were cut back, 0 bases at V and 9 bases at J, with 12 bases in the middle. As DNA, the CDR3 is TGCGCCAGCAGTCAATCGAACGGTCCAGGGCAGTACTTC. Encoded protein: CASSQSNGPGQYF.

The V gene is TRBV11-2, the J gene TRBJ2-4; no clear D. The V end lost 4 bases, the J end lost 0 bases, and 10 bases lay between the germline ends. This CDR3 contains 15 residues. Germline assignment: CDR1 SGHAT and CDR2 FQNNGV. CDR3 coding DNA: TGTGCCAGCAGCTCAACCAGTCTAGCCAAAAACATTCAGTACTTC. The encoded protein is CASSSTSLAKNIQYF.

The rearrangement uses TRBV6-5 and TRBJ2-7, with D hard to call. The germline gives CDR1 MNHEY, CDR2 SVGAGI. V lost 2 bases, J lost 2 bases, and 7 bases lay in between. There are 13 residues in the CDR3. CDR3 sequence reads: CASSYPGTYEQYF. CDR3 sequence (DNA): TGTGCCAGCAGTTACCCAGGTACCTACGAGCAGTACTTC.

This clone came up once. The chain combines TRBV6-5 with TRBJ2-2; 11 positions match TRBD1. This CDR3 contains 14 residues. CDR1 is MNHEY, CDR2 SVGAGI, per germline. Losses at the gene ends were 7 bases for V and 5 bases for J; bases not matched to a gene: 3. CDR3 residues: CASMRDRGTGELFF. The CDR3, as DNA: TGTGCCAGCATGAGGGACAGGGGGACCGGGGAGCTGTTTTTT.

The gene calls are TRBV7-3 and TRBJ2-2; 10 nucleotides align to TRBD1. The CDR3 is 17 amino acids. Trimming cost V 5 bases and J 5 bases; bases outside gene matches: 11. CDR1 is SGHTA, CDR2 FQGTGA, per germline. Written as DNA, the CDR3 is TGTGCCAGCAGCCACGGTCCGGGACAGGGGTGGACCGGGGAGCTGTTTTTT. It is translated as CASSHGPGQGWTGELFF.

This chain uses TRBV7-8 with TRBJ2-5; possible D gene TRBD1, 5 bases. The V gene's germline CDR1 is SGHVS and CDR2 FQNEAQ. The CDR3 loop spans 16 amino acids. Trimming took 0 bases from V and 5 from J, leaving 16 bases between them. The CDR3 bases are TGTGCCAGCAGCTTAGCGGGGTCCCGAGCAGGGGAGACCCAGTACTTC. Protein: CASSLAGSRAGETQYF. Full variable domain (rest looked up from reference TRBV7-8 and TRBJ2-5): GAGVSQSPRYKVAKRGQDVALRCDPISGHVSLFWYQQALGQGPEFLTYFQNEAQLDKSGLPSDRFFAERPEGSVSTLKIQRTQQEDSAVYLCASSLAGSRAGETQYFGPGTRLLVL.

The chain is built from TRBV7-2 and TRBJ2-5; 13 nucleotides match TRBD2. The J call could be wrong; TRBJ2-7 is a better fit for the DNA end. The germline CDR1 and CDR2 sequences are SGHTA and FQGNSA. CDR3 length: 17 residues. The CDR3 nucleotides read TGTGCCAGCAGCTTATACGGACTAGCGGGGGCCCCCTACGAGCAGTACTTC. Protein: CASSLYGLAGAPYEQYF.

J is TRBJ1-4 and V is TRBV6-1; TRBD1 aligns across 7 bases. CDR1 MNHNS and CDR2 SASEGT come from the germline V gene. This CDR3 contains 12 residues. The junction had 5 bases not matched to a gene; V was cut back by 8 bases and J by 8 bases. The CDR3 DNA is TGTGCCAGCTCAAGGACAGGCGAAAAACTGTTTTTT. The encoded protein is CASSRTGEKLFF.

The chain joins TRBV4-1 to TRBJ2-1, with 9 bases matching TRBD1. Germline CDR1 MGHRA, CDR2 YSYEKL. This CDR3 is 14 amino acids long. The trim removed 7 bases at V and 8 bases at J, leaving 9 bases unmatched. The CDR3 spells CASKGGQGRYEQFF. The CDR3 DNA is TGCGCCAGCAAGGGGGGACAGGGTCGTTATGAGCAGTTCTTC.

The chain couples TRBV30 to TRBJ1-1; D might be TRBD1 (6 bases). The CDR3 spans 13 residues. Trimming removed 4 bases from V and 7 bases from J, with 16 bases in between. Germline lookup yields CDR1 GTSNPN and CDR2 SVGIG (reference sequence). The CDR3 loop is CAWIRGGRLEAFF. The DNA of the CDR3 is TGTGCCTGGATCCGAGGGGGGAGACTTGAAGCTTTCTTT.

This clone has a handful of counts. J is TRBJ1-5 and V is TRBV7-9; the D is unclear. Trimming cost V 2 bases and J 7 bases, with 15 bases left between them. CDR3 size: 15 residues. Germline assignment: CDR1 SEHNR and CDR2 FQNEAQ (reference sequence). CDR3 in amino acids: CASSLYSTVNQPQHF. Written as DNA, the CDR3 is TGTGCCAGCAGCTTATATTCCACAGTCAACCAGCCCCAGCATTTT.

This rearrangement joins TRBV27 to TRBJ2-7, with 7 bases matching TRBD1. Trimming at V came to 4 bases and at J to 0 bases, leaving 15 bases not matched to a gene. CDR1 and CDR2 from the germline V gene are MNHEY and SMNVEV (reference sequence). This CDR3 is 18 amino acids long. The CDR3: CASSSSTHRGPSSYEQYF. The CDR3 DNA reads as TGTGCCAGCAGTTCGTCGACCCACAGGGGACCGAGCTCCTACGAGCAGTACTTC.

The chain has TRBV7-8 and TRBJ2-3; D may be TRBD2 (6 bases). Trimming removed 2 bases at V and 6 bases at J, with 12 bases between. CDR1 is SGHVS, CDR2 FQNEAQ, per germline. CDR3 length: 14 residues. CDR3 nucleotide sequence: TGTGCCAGCAGCTTACGCTGGAGCGGGGATACGCAGTATTTT. Its protein is CASSLRWSGDTQYF.

The chain recombines TRBV7-2 with TRBJ1-1; TRBD1 is a possible D gene (5 bases). V shed 5 bases and J shed 2 bases, with 15 bases lying between them. The CDR3 sequence is 15 residues long. Looked up from germline, CDR1 is SGHTA and CDR2 is FQGNSA. This CDR3 reads CASSAYRSSNTEAFF. The DNA of the CDR3 is TGTGCCAGCAGCGCATACAGGTCATCAAACACTGAAGCTTTCTTT.

The chain uses TRBV7-2 and TRBJ1-2; the match to TRBD1 covers 8 bases. Germline CDR1 and CDR2: SGHTA and FQGNSA. Germline trimming cut 5 bases from V and 3 bases from J; bases unmatched to any gene: 14. The length of the CDR3 is 17 residues. The CDR3 DNA reads TGTGCCAGCAGCGAGAGGGGCGGCCCGGGACAGGACTATGGCTACACCTTC. This gives the protein CASSERGGPGQDYGYTF.

This clone was found a few times. V usage is TRBV6-6 and J usage is TRBJ2-2, with TRBD1 identical over 7 bases. CDR3 length: 15 amino acids. Germline assignment: CDR1 MNHNY and CDR2 SVGAGI (reference sequence). With V trimmed by 2 bases and J by 4 bases, 4 bases remained unmatched. Written as DNA, the CDR3 is TGTGCCAGCAGTTACACGGGACAGAGCACCGGGGAGCTGTTTTTT. Residues: CASSYTGQSTGELFF.